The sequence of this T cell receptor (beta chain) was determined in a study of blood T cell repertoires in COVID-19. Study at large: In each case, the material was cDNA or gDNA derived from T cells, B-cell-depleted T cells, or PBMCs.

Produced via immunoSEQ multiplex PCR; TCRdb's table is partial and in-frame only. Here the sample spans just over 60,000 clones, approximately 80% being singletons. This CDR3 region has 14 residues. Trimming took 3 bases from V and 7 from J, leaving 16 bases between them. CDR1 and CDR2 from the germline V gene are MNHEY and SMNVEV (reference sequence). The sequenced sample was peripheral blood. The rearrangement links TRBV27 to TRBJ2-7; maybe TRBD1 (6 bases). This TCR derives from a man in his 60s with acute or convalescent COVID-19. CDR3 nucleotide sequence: TGTGCCAGCAGTTTCTGGGACAAAGGCCGGGAGCAGTACTTC. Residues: CASSFWDKGREQYF.